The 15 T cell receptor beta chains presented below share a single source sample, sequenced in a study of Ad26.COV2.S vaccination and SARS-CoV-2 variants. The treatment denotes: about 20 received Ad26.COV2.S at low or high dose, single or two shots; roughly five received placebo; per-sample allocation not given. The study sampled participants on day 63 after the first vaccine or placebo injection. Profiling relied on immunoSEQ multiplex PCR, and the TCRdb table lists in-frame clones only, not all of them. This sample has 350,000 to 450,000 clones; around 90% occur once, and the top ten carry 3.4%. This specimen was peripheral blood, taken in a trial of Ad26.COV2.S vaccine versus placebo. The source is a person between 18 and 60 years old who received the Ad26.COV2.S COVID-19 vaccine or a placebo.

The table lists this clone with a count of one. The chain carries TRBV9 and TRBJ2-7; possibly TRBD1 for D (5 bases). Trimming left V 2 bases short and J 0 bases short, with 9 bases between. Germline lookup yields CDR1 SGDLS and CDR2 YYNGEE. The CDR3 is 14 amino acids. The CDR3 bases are TGTGCCAGCAGCGTCCGACAGAGCTCCTACGAGCAGTACTTC. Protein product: CASSVRQSSYEQYF.

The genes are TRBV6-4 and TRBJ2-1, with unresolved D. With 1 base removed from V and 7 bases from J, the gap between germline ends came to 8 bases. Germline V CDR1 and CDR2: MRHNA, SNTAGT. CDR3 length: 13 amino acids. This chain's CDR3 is CASSDFLRNEQFF. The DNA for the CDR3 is TGTGCCAGCAGTGACTTCCTAAGGAATGAGCAGTTCTTC.

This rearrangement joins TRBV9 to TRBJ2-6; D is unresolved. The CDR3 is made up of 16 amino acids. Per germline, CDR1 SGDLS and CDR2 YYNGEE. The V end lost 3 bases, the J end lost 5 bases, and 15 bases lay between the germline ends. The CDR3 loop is CASSATRTDWANVLTF. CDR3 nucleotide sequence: TGTGCCAGCAGCGCGACCCGGACCGATTGGGCCAACGTCCTGACTTTC.

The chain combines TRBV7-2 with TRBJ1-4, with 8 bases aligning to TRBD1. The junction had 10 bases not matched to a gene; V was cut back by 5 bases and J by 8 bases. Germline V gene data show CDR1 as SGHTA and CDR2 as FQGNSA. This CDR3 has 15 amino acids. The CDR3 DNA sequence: TGTGCCAGCAGCCCCCAGACAGGGGAGGCGGAAAAACTGTTTTTT. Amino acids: CASSPQTGEAEKLFF. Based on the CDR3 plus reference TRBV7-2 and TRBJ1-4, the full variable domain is GAGVSQSPSNKVTEKGKDVELRCDPISGHTALYWYRQSLGQGLEFLIYFQGNSAPDKSGLPSDRFSAERTGGSVSTLTIQRTQQEDSAVYLCASSPQTGEAEKLFFGSGTQLSVL.

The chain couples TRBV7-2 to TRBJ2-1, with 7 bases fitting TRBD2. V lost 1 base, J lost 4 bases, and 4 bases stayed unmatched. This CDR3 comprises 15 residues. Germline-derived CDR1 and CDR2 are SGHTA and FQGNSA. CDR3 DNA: TGTGCCAGCAGCTTAGGGGGGGGGAATTACAATGAGCAGTTCTTC. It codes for CASSLGGGNYNEQFF.

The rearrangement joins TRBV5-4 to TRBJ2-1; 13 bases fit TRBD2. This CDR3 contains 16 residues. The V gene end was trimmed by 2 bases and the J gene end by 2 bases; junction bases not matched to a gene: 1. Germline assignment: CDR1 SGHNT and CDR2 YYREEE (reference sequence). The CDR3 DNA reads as TGTGCCAGCAGCTTCGGACTAGCGGGGGCCTACAATGAGCAGTTCTTC. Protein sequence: CASSFGLAGAYNEQFF.

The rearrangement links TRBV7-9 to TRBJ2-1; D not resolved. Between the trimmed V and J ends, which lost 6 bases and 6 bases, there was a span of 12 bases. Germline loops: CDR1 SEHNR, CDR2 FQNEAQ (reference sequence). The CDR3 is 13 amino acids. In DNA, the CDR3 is TGTGCCAGCAGGTCCCCACCGTTCAATGAGCAGTTCTTC. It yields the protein CASRSPPFNEQFF.

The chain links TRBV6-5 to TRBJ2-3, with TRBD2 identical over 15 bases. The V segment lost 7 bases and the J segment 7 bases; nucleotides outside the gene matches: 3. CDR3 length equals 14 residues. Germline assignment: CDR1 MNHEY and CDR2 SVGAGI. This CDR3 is CASKGTSGGHTQYF. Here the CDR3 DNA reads TGTGCCAGCAAAGGGACTAGCGGGGGGCATACGCAGTATTTT.

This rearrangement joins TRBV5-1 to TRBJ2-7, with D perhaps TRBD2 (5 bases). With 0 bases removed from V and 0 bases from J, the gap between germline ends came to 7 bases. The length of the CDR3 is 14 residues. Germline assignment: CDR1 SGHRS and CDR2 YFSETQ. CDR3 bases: TGCGCCAGCAGCTTGGGAGGGTTCTCCTACGAGCAGTACTTC. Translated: CASSLGGFSYEQYF.

CDR3 loop: CASSHSDRRGYEQYF. Here the CDR3 DNA reads TGTGCCAGCAGCCACTCGGACAGACGAGGCTACGAGCAGTACTTC. The chain is built from TRBV6-5 and TRBJ2-7, with D maybe TRBD1 (6 bases). The germline CDR1 and CDR2 sequences are MNHEY and SVGAGI. Trimming stripped 6 bases from V and 3 bases from J, with 18 bases between. The CDR3 sequence is 15 residues long.

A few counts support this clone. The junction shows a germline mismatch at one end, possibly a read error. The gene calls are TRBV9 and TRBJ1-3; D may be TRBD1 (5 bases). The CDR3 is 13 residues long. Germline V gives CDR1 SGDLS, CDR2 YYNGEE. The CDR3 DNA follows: TGTGCCAGCAGCCCAGGGACGGTAAACTCCATATATTTT. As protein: CASSPGTVNSIYF.

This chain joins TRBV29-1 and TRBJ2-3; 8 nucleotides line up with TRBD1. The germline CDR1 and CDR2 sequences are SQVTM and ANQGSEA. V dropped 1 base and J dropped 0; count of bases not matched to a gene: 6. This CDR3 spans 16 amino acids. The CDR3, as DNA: TGCAGCGTTGAAGTCTGGACAGGGCTGAGCACAGATACGCAGTATTTT. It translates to CSVEVWTGLSTDTQYF.

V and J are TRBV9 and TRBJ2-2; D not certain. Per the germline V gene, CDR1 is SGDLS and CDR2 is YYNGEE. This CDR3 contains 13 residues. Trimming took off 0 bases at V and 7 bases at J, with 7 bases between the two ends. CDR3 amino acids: CASSVELHGELFF. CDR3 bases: TGTGCCAGCAGCGTAGAACTTCACGGGGAGCTGTTTTTT.

CDR3 region: CATSDFGGDTQYF. The CDR3 nucleotides read TGTGCCACCAGTGATTTTGGCGGAGATACGCAGTATTTT. V is TRBV24-1 and J is TRBJ2-3, with D unclear. CDR3 size: 13 residues. Deletions cut 1 base from V and 5 bases from J, with 6 bases between. Germline V gives CDR1 KGHDR, CDR2 SFDVKD.

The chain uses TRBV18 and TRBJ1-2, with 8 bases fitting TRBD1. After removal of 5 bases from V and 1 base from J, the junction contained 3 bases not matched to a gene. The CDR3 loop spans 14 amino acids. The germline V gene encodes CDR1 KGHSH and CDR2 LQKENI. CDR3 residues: CASSGTGLNYGYTF. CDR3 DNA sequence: TGTGCCAGCTCAGGGACAGGACTTAACTATGGCTACACCTTC. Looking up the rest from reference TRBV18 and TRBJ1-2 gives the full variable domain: NAGVMQNPRHLVRRRGQEARLRCSPMKGHSHVYWYRQLPEEGLKFMVYLQKENIIDESGMPKERFSAEFPKEGPSILRIQQVVRGDSAAYFCASSGTGLNYGYTFGSGTRLTVV.